The following is a T cell receptor (beta chain) sequence with its context. The data originate from a study of T cell changes during pregnancy in multiple sclerosis. Profiling relied on immunoSEQ multiplex PCR, and the TCRdb table lists in-frame clones only, not all of them. The sample includes about 57,000 clones, 90% of them seen just once. Unmatched junction bases numbered 11, after V lost 5 bases and J lost 5 bases. The CDR3 totals 15 residues. CDR1 and CDR2 from the germline V gene are SGHVS and FQNEAQ. This material consisted of peripheral blood, taken in the first trimester of pregnancy. The rearrangement uses TRBV7-8 and TRBJ2-5, with 7 bases fitting TRBD2. This TCR was sampled from a female donor in good health, enrolled as a control in a pregnancy study. The CDR3 DNA is TGTGCCAGCAGCCCCCGGGGAGGGGAGACGGAGACCCAGTACTTC. This codes for CASSPRGGETETQYF.